This is a list of T cell receptor beta chains from one sample in a study of blood T cell repertoires in COVID-19. The repertoire was sequenced with immunoSEQ multiplex PCR; TCRdb's copy has only in-frame clones and lacks some. Counted here are some 240,000 clones, over 75% occurring once; the ten biggest clones make up roughly 13%. Sequencing was done on a sample of peripheral blood. The source of these receptors is a human donor in a cohort sampled during active COVID-19. Both conserved end residues are part of each CDR3. Each record gives: clone size, V gene, J gene, D gene, CDR3 DNA, CDR3 protein. D genes are given only for firm matches. Clone size is given for some rows only: seen once, a few or many times, or a class if the clone is expanded.

size: -
V: TRBV2
J: TRBJ2-5
D: -
DNA: TGTGCCAGCAGTGTCAAAGAGACCCAGTACTTC
CDR3: CASSVKETQYF

size: -
V: TRBV16
J: TRBJ2-5
D: -
DNA: TGTGCCAGCAGCCATAAAGGGGTGGAGACCCAGTACTTC
CDR3: CASSHKGVETQYF

size: -
V: TRBV5-1
J: TRBJ1-2
D: TRBD1
DNA: TGCGCCAGCAGCCCTGGGGCGGGACAGAACTATGGCTACACCTTC
CDR3: CASSPGAGQNYGYTF

size: -
V: TRBV10-3
J: TRBJ2-1
D: TRBD1
DNA: TGTGCCATCAGTGTGGACAGGTCAGAGCAGTTCTTC
CDR3: CAISVDRSEQFF

size: -
V: TRBV27
J: TRBJ1-2
D: -
DNA: TGTGCCAGCATGAACCGGGATCGTCCGGGCTACACCTTC
CDR3: CASMNRDRPGYTF

size: -
V: TRBV14
J: TRBJ2-3
D: -
DNA: TGTGCCAGCAGCCGCCTTGCAGGGGGCACAGATACGCAGTATTTT
CDR3: CASSRLAGGTDTQYF

size: few
V: TRBV29-1
J: TRBJ1-5
D: TRBD1
DNA: TGCAGCGTTGGGACAGGGGGTAGCAATCAGCCCCAGCATTTT
CDR3: CSVGTGGSNQPQHF

size: -
V: TRBV7-9
J: TRBJ1-6
D: TRBD1
DNA: TGTGCCAGCAGATCCTTGGGACAGGGAGGCTCACCCCTCCACTTT
CDR3: CASRSLGQGGSPLHF

size: -
V: TRBV19
J: TRBJ1-2
D: TRBD1
DNA: TGTGCCAGTAGTGTCAGATCGACAGGGGGCGACGATGGCTACACCTTC
CDR3: CASSVRSTGGDDGYTF

size: -
V: TRBV7-8
J: TRBJ2-3
D: -
DNA: TGTGCCAGCAGCTTCGTCCTGGATACGCAGTATTTT
CDR3: CASSFVLDTQYF

size: once
V: TRBV6-1
J: TRBJ2-1
D: TRBD2
DNA: TGTGCCAGCAGTTTGGGACTAGCGGGAGCATGGGAGCAGTTCTTC
CDR3: CASSLGLAGAWEQFF

size: -
V: TRBV6-5
J: TRBJ1-2
D: TRBD1
DNA: TGTGCCAGCAGCAGGACAGGGAATGGCTACACCTTC
CDR3: CASSRTGNGYTF

size: -
V: TRBV7-9
J: TRBJ1-2
D: -
DNA: TGTGCCAGCAGCTTAGGAGGTCTGGGTGTCAACTATGGCTACACCTTC
CDR3: CASSLGGLGVNYGYTF

size: -
V: TRBV24-1
J: TRBJ1-1
D: TRBD1
DNA: TGTGCCACCAGTGATCCGGGACAGGCTGAAGCTTTCTTT
CDR3: CATSDPGQAEAFF

size: -
V: TRBV9
J: TRBJ1-3
D: TRBD1
DNA: TGTGCCAGCAGCGATCTAGGGGGACAGGGAATTACGGGAAACACCATATATTTT
CDR3: CASSDLGGQGITGNTIYF

size: few
V: TRBV4-1
J: TRBJ1-1
D: -
DNA: TGCGCCAGCAGCCCAGGGGACGCCCGTGGGGCTGAAGCTTTCTTT
CDR3: CASSPGDARGAEAFF

size: -
V: TRBV5-1
J: TRBJ2-5
D: TRBD2
DNA: TGCGCCAGCACATCTAGCGGGAGGGCCCGAGAGACCCAGTACTTC
CDR3: CASTSSGRARETQYF

size: -
V: TRBV2
J: TRBJ1-5
D: -
DNA: TGTGCCAGCAGTGAAGCTGGTAGGGGGTCCCAGCCCCAGCATTTT
CDR3: CASSEAGRGSQPQHF

size: once
V: TRBV7-8
J: TRBJ2-2
D: -
DNA: TGTGCCAGCAGCTCCTCGAGCCTCGGGAACACCGGGGAGCTGTTTTTT
CDR3: CASSSSSLGNTGELFF

size: few
V: TRBV4-1
J: TRBJ1-2
D: -
DNA: TGCGCCAGCAGCCAAGTTGCAACCGTAACGGGGTATGGCTACACCTTC
CDR3: CASSQVATVTGYGYTF

size: -
V: TRBV6-4
J: TRBJ1-2
D: -
DNA: TGTGCCAGCAGTAGGGAGGGCGGCTATGGCTACACCTTC
CDR3: CASSREGGYGYTF

size: -
V: TRBV18
J: TRBJ1-1
D: -
DNA: TGTGCCAGCTCACCGGGGAGGGAGGTAAACACTGAAGCTTTCTTT
CDR3: CASSPGREVNTEAFF

size: many
V: TRBV11-3
J: TRBJ2-2
D: TRBD1
DNA: TGTGCCAGCAGCCCAAAGCAGGGGGCTGAGACCGGGGAGCTGTTTTTT
CDR3: CASSPKQGAETGELFF

size: -
V: TRBV7-2
J: TRBJ2-7
D: -
DNA: TGTGCCAGCAGCTCAATCGACAGGCGAGCCTACGAGCAGTACTTC
CDR3: CASSSIDRRAYEQYF

size: -
V: TRBV4-1
J: TRBJ1-1
D: TRBD1
DNA: TGCGCCAGCAGCCAAGTTCCTAACAGGGGAATGAACACTGAAGCTTTCTTT
CDR3: CASSQVPNRGMNTEAFF

size: -
V: TRBV5-1
J: TRBJ2-7
D: TRBD1
DNA: TGCGCCAGCAGCTCGACAGGGGTGATATCCTACGAGCAGTACTTC
CDR3: CASSSTGVISYEQYF

size: few
V: TRBV7-6
J: TRBJ2-2
D: TRBD1
DNA: TGTGCCAGCAGCTTAGGACAGGGGGCTGACGGGGAGCTGTTTTTT
CDR3: CASSLGQGADGELFF

size: -
V: TRBV29-1
J: TRBJ2-5
D: TRBD2
DNA: TGCAGCGTTGAAGAAGGGGGACTAGCGGACCAAGAGACCCAGTACTTC
CDR3: CSVEEGGLADQETQYF

size: -
V: TRBV19
J: TRBJ2-7
D: -
DNA: TGTGCCAGTAGTATACGGGGTTTCTACGAGCAGTACTTC
CDR3: CASSIRGFYEQYF

size: -
V: TRBV6-5
J: TRBJ1-2
D: -
DNA: TGTGCCAGCAGTTACAACAGGGATTTTGGCTACACCTTC
CDR3: CASSYNRDFGYTF

size: -
V: TRBV27
J: TRBJ1-6
D: -
DNA: TGTGCCAGCAGGATTGACGGGATTAGCTCCTATAATTCACCCCTCCACTTT
CDR3: CASRIDGISSYNSPLHF

size: -
V: TRBV19
J: TRBJ1-3
D: -
DNA: TGTGCTGTAAGGGGGACATCGGCCTTCTCTGGAAACACCATATATTTT
CDR3: CAVRGTSAFSGNTIYF

size: -
V: TRBV3-1/TRBV3-2
J: TRBJ1-4
D: TRBD1
DNA: TGTGCCAGCGAGGGGACAGGGGGAAGGGAAAAACTGTTTTTT
CDR3: CASEGTGGREKLFF

size: -
V: TRBV19
J: TRBJ1-2
D: -
DNA: TGTGCCAGTAGTACAGGAGCGGGGATCGACGGCTACACCTTC
CDR3: CASSTGAGIDGYTF

size: -
V: TRBV28
J: TRBJ2-7
D: TRBD2
DNA: TGTGCCAGCAGTTTGCCGGGAGGCCCTACCTACGAGCAGTACTTC
CDR3: CASSLPGGPTYEQYF

size: few
V: TRBV4-1
J: TRBJ1-5
D: -
DNA: TGCGCCAGCAGCCAAGAGGGTCGAATTGCAGGGCGCAATCAGCCCCAGCATTTT
CDR3: CASSQEGRIAGRNQPQHF

size: -
V: TRBV4-2
J: TRBJ2-2
D: TRBD2
DNA: TGTGCCAGCAGCCCAGTCCTAGCGGGAGGCGGGGAGCTGTTTTTT
CDR3: CASSPVLAGGGELFF

size: few
V: TRBV28
J: TRBJ2-2
D: TRBD2
DNA: TGTGCCAGCAGTTCAAACGGGGGGGCGAACACCGGGGAGCTGTTTTTT
CDR3: CASSSNGGANTGELFF

size: few
V: TRBV9
J: TRBJ2-7
D: -
DNA: TGTGCCAGCAGCGTAGAGTTAGGCGGCGAGCAGTACTTC
CDR3: CASSVELGGEQYF

size: -
V: TRBV28
J: TRBJ2-4
D: -
DNA: TGTGCCACTTCAACAGTCGGATACATTCAGTACTTC
CDR3: CATSTVGYIQYF

size: -
V: TRBV25-1
J: TRBJ1-1
D: TRBD1
DNA: TGTGCCAGCAGTGACAACAGGGGGCGAAGTGAAGCTTTCTTT
CDR3: CASSDNRGRSEAFF

size: -
V: TRBV9
J: TRBJ1-1
D: -
DNA: TGTGCCAGCAGCGAAGTGGTAGGGGAAGGCACTGAAGCTTTCTTT
CDR3: CASSEVVGEGTEAFF

size: -
V: TRBV28
J: TRBJ2-7
D: -
DNA: TGTGCCAGCAAACTAGCAAAGTACGAGCAGTACTTC
CDR3: CASKLAKYEQYF

size: few
V: TRBV28
J: TRBJ1-5
D: -
DNA: TGTGCCAGCAGTCGGACATCCCGGATTAGCAATCAGCCCCAGCATTTT
CDR3: CASSRTSRISNQPQHF

size: -
V: TRBV7-6
J: TRBJ2-1
D: TRBD2
DNA: TGTGCCAGCAGCCCCAGGACTAGCGGGAGATACAATGAGCAGTTCTTC
CDR3: CASSPRTSGRYNEQFF

size: -
V: TRBV3-1/TRBV3-2
J: TRBJ2-5
D: TRBD1
DNA: TGTGCCAGCAGCCCTCCGACAGGGCAAGAGACCCAGTACTTC
CDR3: CASSPPTGQETQYF

size: -
V: TRBV5-6
J: TRBJ2-3
D: -
DNA: TGTGCCAGCAGCCCCAACGGGTTGAGTGGAGATACGCAGTATTTT
CDR3: CASSPNGLSGDTQYF

size: once
V: TRBV5-6
J: TRBJ1-1
D: -
DNA: TGTGCCAGCAGCGCCCGCAAACTCGGGACAGAAGCTTTCTTT
CDR3: CASSARKLGTEAFF

size: -
V: TRBV2
J: TRBJ2-5
D: -
DNA: TGTGCCAGCAGTAGGGACTCGAAAGAGACCCAGTACTTC
CDR3: CASSRDSKETQYF

size: -
V: TRBV14
J: TRBJ1-1
D: TRBD1
DNA: TGTGCCAGCAGCCTGAGACAGGGACGGGCTGAAGCTTTCTTT
CDR3: CASSLRQGRAEAFF

size: few
V: TRBV7-9
J: TRBJ1-3
D: -
DNA: TGTGCCAGCAGCTTAGTGGCGGCTGGAAACACCATATATTTT
CDR3: CASSLVAAGNTIYF

size: few
V: TRBV13
J: TRBJ1-5
D: -
DNA: TGTGCCAGCAGCTTAGAGGGAGGACGCTATCAGCCCCAGCATTTT
CDR3: CASSLEGGRYQPQHF

size: -
V: TRBV28
J: TRBJ1-1
D: -
DNA: TGTGCCAGCTATTCTGTCGGGGCGAGGGGGACTGAAGCTTTCTTT
CDR3: CASYSVGARGTEAFF